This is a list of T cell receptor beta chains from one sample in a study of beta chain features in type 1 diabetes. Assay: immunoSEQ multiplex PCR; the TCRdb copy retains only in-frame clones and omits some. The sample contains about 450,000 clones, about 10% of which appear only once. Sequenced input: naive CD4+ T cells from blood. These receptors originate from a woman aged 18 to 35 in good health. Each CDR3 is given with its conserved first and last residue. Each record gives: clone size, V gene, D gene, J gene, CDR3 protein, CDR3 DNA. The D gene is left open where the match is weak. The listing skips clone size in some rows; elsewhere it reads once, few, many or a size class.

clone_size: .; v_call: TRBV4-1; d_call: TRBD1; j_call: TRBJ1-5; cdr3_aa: CASSQEPGGFNQPQHF; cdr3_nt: TGCGCCAGCAGCCAAGAACCAGGGGGCTTCAATCAGCCCCAGCATTTT
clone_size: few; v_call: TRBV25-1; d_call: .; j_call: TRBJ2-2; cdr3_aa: CASSERVRSTGELFF; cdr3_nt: TGTGCCAGCAGTGAACGGGTCAGGAGCACCGGGGAGCTGTTTTTT
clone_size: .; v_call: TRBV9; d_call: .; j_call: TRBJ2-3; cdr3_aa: CASSVNPGPTDTQYF; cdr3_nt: TGTGCCAGCAGCGTAAATCCGGGTCCCACAGATACGCAGTATTTT
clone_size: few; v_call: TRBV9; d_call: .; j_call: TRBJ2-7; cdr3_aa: CASSQDTNYEQYF; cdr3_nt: TGTGCCAGCAGCCAGGACACAAACTACGAGCAGTACTTC
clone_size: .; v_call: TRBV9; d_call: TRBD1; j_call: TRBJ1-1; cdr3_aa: CASMDRRGTEAFF; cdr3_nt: TGTGCCAGCATGGACAGGCGCGGCACTGAAGCTTTCTTT
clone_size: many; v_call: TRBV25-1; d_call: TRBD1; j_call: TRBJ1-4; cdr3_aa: CASRGQEKLFF; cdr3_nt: TGTGCCAGCAGGGGACAGGAAAAACTGTTTTTT
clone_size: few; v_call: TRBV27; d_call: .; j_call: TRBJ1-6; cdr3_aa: CASRPVSRDSPLHF; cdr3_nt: TGTGCCAGCAGGCCAGTAAGCCGTGATTCACCCCTCCACTTT
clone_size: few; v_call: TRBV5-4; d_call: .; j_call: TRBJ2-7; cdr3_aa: CASSIGPDRSYEQYF; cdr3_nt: TGTGCCAGCAGCATTGGACCCGACCGCTCCTACGAGCAGTACTTC
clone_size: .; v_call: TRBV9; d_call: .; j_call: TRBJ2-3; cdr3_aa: CASSAASVTDWFSTDTQYF; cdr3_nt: TGTGCCAGCAGCGCAGCTAGCGTTACCGACTGGTTTAGCACAGATACGCAGTATTTT
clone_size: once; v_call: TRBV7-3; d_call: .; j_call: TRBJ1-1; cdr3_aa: CASSFSRSTEAFF; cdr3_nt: TGTGCCAGCAGCTTCTCCAGGAGCACTGAAGCTTTCTTT
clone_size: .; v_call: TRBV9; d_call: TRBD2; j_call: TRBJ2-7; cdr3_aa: CASSRNGRLAGDFDEQYF; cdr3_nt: TGTGCCAGCAGCCGTAATGGTAGACTAGCGGGAGATTTCGACGAGCAGTACTTC
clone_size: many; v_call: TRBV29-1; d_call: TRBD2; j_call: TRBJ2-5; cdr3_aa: CSASGSHGETQYF; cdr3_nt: TGCAGCGCCAGCGGGAGCCACGGAGAGACCCAGTACTTC
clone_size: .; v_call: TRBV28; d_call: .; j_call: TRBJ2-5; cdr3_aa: CASRPGGTRGTQYF; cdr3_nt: TGTGCCAGCAGACCTGGAGGGACCCGAGGGACCCAGTACTTC
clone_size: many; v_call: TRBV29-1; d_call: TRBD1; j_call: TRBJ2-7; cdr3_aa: CSVAPGGPYEQYF; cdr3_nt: TGCAGCGTTGCTCCAGGGGGTCCCTACGAGCAGTACTTC
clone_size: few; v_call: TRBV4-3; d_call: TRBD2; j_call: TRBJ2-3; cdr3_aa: CASSKLAESTDTQYF; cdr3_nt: TGCGCCAGCAGTAAGCTAGCGGAGAGCACAGATACGCAGTATTTT
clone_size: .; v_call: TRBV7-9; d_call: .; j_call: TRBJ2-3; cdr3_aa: CASSLEGNTDTQYF; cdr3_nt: TGTGCCAGCAGCTTAGAGGGGAACACAGATACGCAGTATTTT
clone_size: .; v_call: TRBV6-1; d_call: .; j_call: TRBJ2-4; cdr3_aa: CASSEAAGTLAKNIQYF; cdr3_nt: TGTGCCAGCAGTGAAGCCGCGGGAACACTAGCCAAAAACATTCAGTACTTC
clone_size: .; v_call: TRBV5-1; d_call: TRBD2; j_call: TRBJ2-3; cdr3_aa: CASSLSGVSTQYF; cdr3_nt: TGCGCCAGCAGCTTGAGCGGGGTCTCTACGCAGTATTTT
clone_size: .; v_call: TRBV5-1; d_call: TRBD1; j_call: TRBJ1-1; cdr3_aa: CASSSQGAENTEAFF; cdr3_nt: TGCGCCAGCAGCTCCCAGGGGGCAGAAAACACTGAAGCTTTCTTT
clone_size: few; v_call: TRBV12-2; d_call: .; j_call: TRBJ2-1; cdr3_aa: CASRLGTPGGLYNEQFF; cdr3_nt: TGTGCAAGTCGCTTAGGAACTCCCGGTGGACTCTACAATGAGCAGTTCTTC
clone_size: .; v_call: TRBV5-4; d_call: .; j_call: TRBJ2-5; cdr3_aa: CASSLTGGQETQYF; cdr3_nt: TGTGCCAGCAGCTTGACCGGAGGGCAAGAGACCCAGTACTTC
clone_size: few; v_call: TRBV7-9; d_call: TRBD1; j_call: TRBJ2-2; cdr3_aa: CASSSTGERTGELFF; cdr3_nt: TGTGCCAGCAGCTCGACAGGGGAGAGGACCGGGGAGCTGTTTTTT